These 28 T cell receptor beta chains originate from one sample sequenced in a study of blood T cell repertoires in COVID-19 (TCRdb year 2020). Libraries were constructed by the immunoSEQ multiplex PCR assay. As stored in TCRdb, this immuneACCESS dataset retains in-frame rearrangements with V and J assigned. A fraction of the clones does not appear; measured against another copy, unresolved V genes explain less than half of the discrepancy, and the remainder lacks a known reason. This sample gives under 200,000 clones in total; approximately 91% of them show up just once. The ten largest clonotypes hold around 2.3% of the sample. Sequencing input: peripheral blood. Receptors originate from a man between 65 and 85 years old with active or convalescent COVID-19.

The genes are TRBV19 and TRBJ2-6; D is uncertain. Trimming removed 3 bases at V and 2 bases at J, with 5 bases between. CDR3 size: 14 residues. Per germline, CDR1 LNHDA and CDR2 SQIVND (reference sequence). CDR3: CASSISAGANVLTF. CDR3 sequence (DNA): TGTGCCAGTAGTATTTCAGCTGGGGCCAACGTCCTGACTTTC.

J is TRBJ2-1 and V is TRBV7-2, with a possible D match to TRBD2 (6 bases). Germline V gives CDR1 SGHTA, CDR2 FQGNSA. The CDR3 has 16 residues. The V gene lost 0 bases and the J gene lost 6 bases, with 15 bases spanning the gap. The CDR3 reads CASSLAETSLGNEQFF. CDR3 nucleotide sequence: TGTGCCAGCAGCTTAGCTGAGACTAGTTTAGGCAATGAGCAGTTCTTC.

This chain connects TRBV6-2 or TRBV6-3 to TRBJ2-3; D unclear. Deletions cut 5 bases from V and 6 bases from J, with 9 bases between. This CDR3 is built from 12 residues. Germline CDR1 reads MNHEY; CDR2 reads SVGEGT. In DNA, the CDR3 is TGTGCCAGCAGTCAGTCCAGGGATACGCAGTATTTT. Amino acid sequence: CASSQSRDTQYF.

This chain uses TRBV11-2 with TRBJ1-2; the D gene is possibly TRBD1 (5 bases). The CDR3 runs 14 residues. V was cut by 3 bases and J by 3 bases, with 11 bases left in between. Germline loops: CDR1 SGHAT, CDR2 FQNNGV. This chain's CDR3 is CASSFRALDYGYTF. As DNA, the CDR3 is TGTGCCAGCAGCTTCAGGGCTTTAGACTATGGCTACACCTTC.

This sequence joins TRBV12-3 or TRBV12-4 and TRBJ2-7, with 13 bases that match TRBD2. The CDR3 is made up of 13 amino acids. The J segment lost 6 bases and the V segment lost 9 bases, leaving 5 bases of the junction unmatched. CDR3 DNA sequence: TGTGCCAGTGGACTAGCGGGAGCTGGCGAGCAGTACTTC. It yields the protein CASGLAGAGEQYF.

The gene calls are TRBV9 and TRBJ1-4, with D perhaps matching TRBD1 (5 bases). The germline V and J ends were trimmed by 4 bases and 3 bases, with 13 bases remaining between them. The CDR3 totals 15 residues. Germline CDR1 reads SGDLS; CDR2 reads YYNGEE. CDR3 coding DNA: TGTGCCAGCAGCTTAGGGGCCACATCTAATGAAAAACTGTTTTTT. The encoded protein is CASSLGATSNEKLFF. Full variable domain (remainder filled in from reference TRBV9 and TRBJ1-4): DSGVTQTPKHLITATGQRVTLRCSPRSGDLSVYWYQQSLDQGLQFLIQYYNGEERAKGNILERFSAQQFPDLHSELNLSSLELGDSALYFCASSLGATSNEKLFFGSGTQLSVL.

This clone was seen once. The chain joins TRBV27 to TRBJ2-7, with a possible D match to TRBD2 (5 bases). The germline CDR1 and CDR2 sequences are MNHEY and SMNVEV (reference sequence). V lost 2 bases and J lost 1, with 12 bases in between. CDR3 size: 15 residues. Written as DNA, the CDR3 is TGTGCCAGCAGTTTACGGCGGGTTAGGTCCTACGAGCAGTACTTC. Residues: CASSLRRVRSYEQYF.

The chain couples TRBV5-4 to TRBJ2-4; 7 nucleotides match TRBD2. Germline V gives CDR1 SGHNT, CDR2 YYREEE (reference sequence). The CDR3 sequence is 18 residues long. V was clipped by 0 bases and J by 5 bases; unmatched bases: 14. The CDR3 is CASSLGPGREKDQNIQYF. DNA of the CDR3: TGTGCCAGCAGCTTGGGCCCGGGGCGGGAGAAGGACCAAAACATTCAGTACTTC.

The gene calls are TRBV27 and TRBJ1-1, with TRBD1 identical over 12 bases. Trimming removed 6 bases from V and 4 bases from J; junction bases left unmatched: 6. Germline lookup yields CDR1 MNHEY and CDR2 SMNVEV (reference sequence). This CDR3 spans 15 amino acids. The CDR3 protein is CASRWDRGPSTEAFF. In DNA, the CDR3 is TGTGCCAGCAGGTGGGACAGGGGGCCGAGCACTGAAGCTTTCTTT.

The CDR3 DNA reads as TGTGCCAGCAGCTTAGTGATGGGAGGCTACGAGCAGTACTTC. It yields the protein CASSLVMGGYEQYF. The rearrangement uses TRBV7-2 and TRBJ2-7, with D possibly TRBD2 on 6 matching bases. Per germline, CDR1 SGHTA and CDR2 FQGNSA. The CDR3 consists of 14 residues. Deletions cut 1 base from V and 3 bases from J, with 10 bases between.

The rearrangement joins TRBV5-6 to TRBJ1-5; tentatively, D is TRBD1 (6 bases). With 0 bases removed from V and 1 base from J, the gap between germline ends came to 8 bases. The CDR3 totals 15 residues. Per the germline V gene, CDR1 is SGHDT and CDR2 is YYEEEE. The CDR3 loop reads CASSLAGTSNQPQHF. The CDR3 DNA is TGTGCCAGCAGCTTGGCCGGGACAAGCAATCAGCCCCAGCATTTT.

This clone showed up just once. This sequence joins TRBV10-1 and TRBJ2-7; tentative D call: TRBD1 (5 bases). CDR3 length: 14 residues. Germline CDR1 reads WNHNN; CDR2 reads SYGVQD (reference sequence). The germline V and J ends were trimmed by 4 bases and 7 bases, with 17 bases remaining between them. The CDR3 here is CASSVSPGSGEQYF. In DNA form, the CDR3 reads TGCGCCAGCAGTGTGTCGCCAGGGTCTGGAGAGCAGTACTTC.

The DNA for the CDR3 is TGTGCCAGCAGCTTAGTTGGGGGCCCCGGGGCCAACGTCCTGACTTTC. This sequence encodes CASSLVGGPGANVLTF. This chain links TRBV11-2 with TRBJ2-6; weak D call: TRBD1 (6 bases). The CDR3 spans 16 residues. Trimming took off 1 base at V and 4 bases at J, with 11 bases between the two ends. CDR1 and CDR2 (germline): SGHAT, FQNNGV.

V is TRBV30 and J is TRBJ2-5; D gene uncertain. The CDR3 is made up of 11 amino acids. The V end lost 4 bases, the J end lost 4 bases, and 7 bases lay between the germline ends. The V gene's germline CDR1 is GTSNPN and CDR2 SVGIG (reference sequence). The CDR3 nucleotides read TGTGCCTGGAACTTCGTAGAGACCCAGTACTTC. As protein: CAWNFVETQYF.

V usage is TRBV18 and J usage is TRBJ1-3, with a weak D call TRBD1 (5 bases). The CDR3 is 15 residues long. V gave up 6 bases and J gave up 4 bases, with 16 bases separating them. CDR1 is KGHSH, CDR2 LQKENI, per germline. The CDR3 loop is CASSQGRAPGNTIYF. CDR3 DNA: TGTGCCAGCTCTCAGGGAAGGGCGCCCGGAAACACCATATATTTT.

J is TRBJ1-1 and V is TRBV20-1; the match to TRBD1 covers 8 bases. CDR1 DFQATT and CDR2 SNEGSKA come from the germline V gene (reference sequence). This CDR3 has 15 amino acids. With 3 bases clipped from V and 5 bases from J, the junction kept 11 bases outside the gene matches. CDR3 DNA: TGCAGTGCTAGTTTGGGAGGACAGGGAGGGACTGAAGCTTTCTTT. Residues: CSASLGGQGGTEAFF.

The chain joins TRBV11-2 to TRBJ2-5, with a possible D match to TRBD1 (5 bases). V lost 3 bases and J 4 bases, leaving 12 bases between the germline ends. This CDR3 region has 14 residues. CDR1 is SGHAT and CDR2 is FQNNGV in the germline V gene. CDR3: CASSFGRAGETQYF. CDR3 nucleotide sequence: TGTGCCAGCAGCTTCGGCAGGGCAGGAGAGACCCAGTACTTC. The entire variable domain, with the rest obtained from reference TRBV11-2 and TRBJ2-5, is as follows: EAGVAQSPRYKIIEKRQSVAFWCNPISGHATLYWYQQILGQGPKLLIQFQNNGVVDDSQLPKDRFSAERLKGVDSTLKIQPAKLEDSAVYLCASSFGRAGETQYFGPGTRLLVL.

The DNA for the CDR3 is TGTGCCAGCAGCTTAATAGGGGGTTTTCGGAATGAGCAGTTCTTC. It codes for CASSLIGGFRNEQFF. The chain recombines TRBV7-6 with TRBJ2-1; D is possibly TRBD1 (6 bases). Trimming took off 2 bases at V and 7 bases at J, with 15 bases between the two ends. Germline V gives CDR1 SGHVS, CDR2 FNYEAQ. The CDR3 extends over 15 amino acids. The complete variable domain, with remaining parts taken from reference TRBV7-6 and TRBJ2-1, reads GAGVSQSPRYKVTKRGQDVALRCDPISGHVSLYWYRQALGQGPEFLTYFNYEAQQDKSGLPNDRFSAERPEGSISTLTIQRTEQRDSAMYRCASSLIGGFRNEQFFGPGTRLTVL.

The V and J genes are TRBV4-1 and TRBJ1-1; D is unclear. The CDR3 extends over 13 amino acids. Trimming pared 3 bases from V and 5 bases from J, leaving 10 bases between. The germline CDR1 and CDR2 sequences are MGHRA and YSYEKL. The CDR3 DNA follows: TGCGCCAGCAGCCAGGTATCCGGGACTGAAGCTTTCTTT. This codes for CASSQVSGTEAFF.

The chain recombines TRBV5-4 with TRBJ2-7; possibly TRBD1 for D (6 bases). This CDR3 is built from 14 residues. Germline CDR1 and CDR2: SGHNT and YYREEE (reference sequence). Trimming shortened V by 2 bases and J by 0 bases, and 9 bases separated the two germline ends. The CDR3 here is CASSLGTSSYEQYF. In DNA form, the CDR3 reads TGTGCCAGCAGCTTAGGGACAAGCTCCTACGAGCAGTACTTC.

The rearrangement links TRBV9 to TRBJ1-3; D unclear. The V and J ends lost 0 bases and 1 base respectively, with 8 bases between them. CDR1 and CDR2 from the germline V gene are SGDLS and YYNGEE. The CDR3 covers 15 residues. For the CDR3, the DNA is TGTGCCAGCAGCGTAGATCCGGGTTCTGGAAACACCATATATTTT. This translates into CASSVDPGSGNTIYF.

This rearrangement joins TRBV6-2 or TRBV6-3 to TRBJ2-3, with 9 bases fitting TRBD2. This CDR3 has 16 residues. Germline assignment: CDR1 MNHEY and CDR2 SVGEGT. Trimming at V came to 4 bases and at J to 4 bases, leaving 9 bases not matched to a gene. The CDR3 reads CASSLSEASGADTQYF. The CDR3 DNA follows: TGTGCCAGCAGTTTGTCCGAGGCTAGCGGGGCAGATACGCAGTATTTT.

In this sample, this clone turned up once. This rearrangement joins TRBV29-1 to TRBJ2-5, with 7 bases lining up with TRBD1. The germline CDR1 and CDR2 sequences are SQVTM and ANQGSEA. The CDR3 has 13 amino acids. The V and J ends lost 6 bases and 5 bases, in that order; junction bases with no gene match: 9. This CDR3 reads CSVPGQAAETQYF. The CDR3 nucleotides are TGCAGCGTGCCAGGACAGGCGGCGGAGACCCAGTACTTC.

This sequence joins TRBV28 and TRBJ1-4, with TRBD1 matching 7 bases. V was clipped by 6 bases and J by 16 bases; unmatched bases: 11. Germline-derived CDR1 and CDR2 are MDHEN and SYDVKM. CDR3 size: 12 residues. Written as DNA, the CDR3 is TGTGCCAGCAGCCTACCGACAGGGAATCCGTTTTTT. It is translated as CASSLPTGNPFF.

The chain links TRBV5-5 to TRBJ2-1; 11 nucleotides match TRBD2. This CDR3 has 15 residues. Trimming cost V 5 bases and J 4 bases; bases outside gene matches: 5. In germline, CDR1 is SGHKS, CDR2 YYEKEE (reference sequence). As DNA, the CDR3 is TGTGCCAGCAGTTTCGGACTAGCGGGTTACAATGAGCAGTTCTTC. Protein: CASSFGLAGYNEQFF.

The rearrangement uses TRBV15 and TRBJ2-2, with a possible D match to TRBD2 (6 bases). The germline V gene has CDR1 LNHNV and CDR2 YYDKDF (reference sequence). The CDR3 spans 13 residues. The germline V and J ends were trimmed by 0 bases and 15 bases, with 14 bases remaining between them. As DNA, the CDR3 is TGTGCCACCAGCAGAGAGCCGGCGGGGATGGTGTTTTTT. It translates to CATSREPAGMVFF.

There are a few counts of this clone. Other DNA sequences in this sample translate to the same CDR3. J is TRBJ1-5 and V is TRBV2, with a tentative D call TRBD1 (5 bases). This CDR3 spans 13 amino acids. The V gene's germline CDR1 is SNHLY and CDR2 FYNNEI. V was trimmed by 5 bases and J by 7 bases, leaving 12 bases between them. CDR3 coding DNA: TGTGCCAGCAGTCCGGGACTCTGGCAGCCCCAGCATTTT. Translation: CASSPGLWQPQHF.

The chain has TRBV6-2 or TRBV6-3 and TRBJ1-4, with D perhaps TRBD1 (5 bases). This CDR3 contains 16 residues. Trimming took 0 bases from V and 8 from J, leaving 16 bases between them. The germline V gene has CDR1 MNHEY and CDR2 SVGEGT. In nucleotides, the CDR3 is TGTGCCAGCAGTTACTCGAGACAGCCTCAGGGCGAAAAACTGTTTTTT. This gives the protein CASSYSRQPQGEKLFF.